Below are 2 T cell receptor beta chains sequenced from a single sample in a study of T cells after yellow fever vaccination. TCRdb called the 5' RACE reads again in MiXCR, with one record for every CDR3 protein. The sample has approximately 250,000 distinct CDR3 sequences, approximately 3.8% seen once. This specimen was PBMCs, taken 15 days after the yellow fever booster vaccination. Receptors originate from a man between 18 and 35 years old who received the YFV17D yellow fever vaccine.

This clonotype showed up many times. The chain is built from TRBV5-5 and TRBJ2-7; D gene ambiguous. This CDR3 comprises 14 residues. Trimming cost V 4 bases and J 5 bases, with 16 bases left between them. Germline V gene lookup returns CDR1 SGHKS and CDR2 YYEKEE (reference sequence). CDR3 in DNA: TGTGCCAGCAGCCCCCCCCAAAGAAGAGACGAGCAGTACTTC. It codes for CASSPPQRRDEQYF.

Details on this clonotype: Being one base from a much bigger clone, this may be a read error. The V call is TRBV3-1, the J call TRBJ2-7; D tentatively fits TRBD1 or TRBD2 (5 bases each). CDR3 length equals 14 residues. The V end lost 4 bases, the J end lost 7 bases, and 17 bases lay between the germline ends. The germline V gene has CDR1 LGHDT and CDR2 YNNKEL (reference sequence). This CDR3 reads CASSPGSAGREQYV. DNA for the CDR3: TGTGCCAGCAGCCCAGGGAGTGCCGGAAGGGAGCAGTACGTC.